Below are 22 T cell receptor beta chains sequenced from a single sample in a study of cytomegalovirus exposure and HLA in healthy donors. PCR primers comprised 60 Vbeta and 13 Jbeta primers. Profiling relied on immunoSEQ multiplex PCR, and the TCRdb table lists in-frame clones only, not all of them. Of around 200,000 clones in the sample, 75% to 85% were seen once. Material for sequencing was PBMCs. The receptor source for this set is a woman in her sixties or seventies in good health and CMV-seropositive.

The chain combines TRBV11-2 with TRBJ2-1; 7 bases agree with TRBD2. CDR3 length equals 13 residues. Germline CDR1 and CDR2: SGHAT and FQNNGV. V dropped 3 bases and J dropped 10; count of bases not matched to a gene: 6. The CDR3 DNA follows: TGTGCCAGCAGCTTTGGAGGGAGGGGCGAGCAGTTCTTC. It specifies CASSFGGRGEQFF.

The chain recombines TRBV18 with TRBJ2-5, with 8 bases that match TRBD2. Matching the DNA end better, TRBJ2-7 makes the J call doubtful. CDR3 length: 17 amino acids. The V gene's germline CDR1 is KGHSH and CDR2 LQKENI. This CDR3 is CASSPGGAGETSYEQYF. The CDR3 region has the DNA TGTGCCAGCTCACCCGGCGGAGCGGGGGAGACCTCCTACGAGCAGTACTTC.

V gene TRBV5-1 combines with J gene TRBJ2-2; D is uncertain. The germline CDR1 and CDR2 sequences are SGHRS and YFSETQ. V was cut by 4 bases and J by 7 bases, with 14 bases left in between. CDR3 length: 14 residues. The CDR3 loop is CASSTETVVGELFF. In DNA, the CDR3 is TGCGCCAGCAGCACCGAAACGGTTGTCGGGGAGCTGTTTTTT.

The genes are TRBV6-5 and TRBJ1-5, with a possible D match to TRBD1 (6 bases). CDR1 and CDR2 (germline): MNHEY, SVGAGI. The CDR3 contains 15 residues. Trimming took off 6 bases at V and 2 bases at J, with 14 bases between the two ends. This CDR3 reads CASRRAQGGNQPQHF. CDR3 nucleotides: TGTGCCAGCAGGAGAGCACAGGGAGGCAATCAGCCCCAGCATTTT.

The chain links TRBV11-3 to TRBJ2-1; TRBD1 is a possible D gene (5 bases). Germline CDR1 is SGHNT and CDR2 is YENEEA. Trimming shortened V by 0 bases and J by 4 bases, and 13 bases separated the two germline ends. The CDR3 runs 16 residues. The CDR3 nucleotides are TGTGCCAGCAGCTTAGATAGAACTAAGGGGTACAATGAGCAGTTCTTC. Its translation: CASSLDRTKGYNEQFF.

The V gene is TRBV5-1, the J gene TRBJ1-2, with TRBD1 matching 10 bases. CDR1 is SGHRS, CDR2 YFSETQ, per germline. The CDR3 has 17 residues. V was clipped by 1 base and J by 3 bases; unmatched bases: 9. CDR3 DNA: TGCGCCAGCAGCTTGACTGTCTCCGGGACAGGGGACTATGGCTACACCTTC. Protein product: CASSLTVSGTGDYGYTF.

This clone has only a few counts. The chain combines TRBV5-8 with TRBJ1-1, with TRBD1 identical over 7 bases. CDR3 size: 12 residues. V shed 3 bases, J shed 9 bases, and the junction held 5 bases outside the gene matches. Per germline, CDR1 SGHTS and CDR2 YDEGEE. The CDR3 loop reads CASSWTGQQAFF. The CDR3 region has the DNA TGTGCCAGCAGCTGGACAGGACAGCAAGCTTTCTTT.

The gene calls are TRBV5-1 and TRBJ2-3; TRBD1 aligns across 9 bases. The CDR3 extends over 19 amino acids. Germline trimming cut 0 bases from V and 0 bases from J; bases unmatched to any gene: 11. CDR1 and CDR2 (germline): SGHRS, YFSETQ. CDR3 amino acids: CASSLGPGGQGLSTDTQYF. CDR3 nucleotide sequence: TGCGCCAGCAGCTTGGGCCCCGGGGGACAGGGACTAAGCACAGATACGCAGTATTTT.

V and J are TRBV28 and TRBJ1-3; unclear D gene. Germline V CDR1 and CDR2: MDHEN, SYDVKM. V was cut by 6 bases and J by 0 bases, with 15 bases left in between. The CDR3 loop spans 16 amino acids. CDR3 nucleotide sequence: TGTGCCAGCAGCCCGTTACTGGGCCGCTCTGGAAACACCATATATTTT. Protein sequence: CASSPLLGRSGNTIYF. The variable domain in full, completed from reference TRBV28 and TRBJ1-3, reads DVKVTQSSRYLVKRTGEKVFLECVQDMDHENMFWYRQDPGLGLRLIYFSYDVKMKEKGDIPEGYSVSREKKERFSLILESASTNQTSMYLCASSPLLGRSGNTIYFGEGSWLTVV.

The chain couples TRBV7-7 to TRBJ2-2; TRBD2 agrees at 11 bases. Germline CDR1 reads SSHAT; CDR2 reads FNYEAQ (reference sequence). V gave up 5 bases and J gave up 5 bases; unmatched junction bases: 7. CDR3 length equals 16 residues. CDR3 sequence: CASSLGTSGETGELFF. The CDR3 DNA follows: TGTGCCAGCAGCCTAGGGACTAGCGGAGAAACCGGGGAGCTGTTTTTT.

The J gene is TRBJ2-5, the V gene TRBV15; 7 bases line up with TRBD2. CDR3 size: 16 residues. CDR1 LNHNV and CDR2 YYDKDF come from the germline V gene (reference sequence). J gave up 2 bases and V 3 bases, and 9 bases lay outside the gene matches. In nucleotides, the CDR3 is TGTGCCACCAGCAGGGGCGGACTAGGTTTACAAGAGACCCAGTACTTC. As protein: CATSRGGLGLQETQYF.

This clone was found a few times. The chain is built from TRBV9 and TRBJ2-1, with D perhaps TRBD1 (6 bases). Looked up from germline, CDR1 is SGDLS and CDR2 is YYNGEE. V lost 3 bases to trimming and J lost 3 bases, with 13 bases between them. The CDR3 loop spans 15 amino acids. CDR3 loop: CASSAGQSGYNEQFF. The DNA for the CDR3 is TGTGCCAGCAGCGCCGGACAGAGCGGCTACAATGAGCAGTTCTTC.

The rearrangement joins TRBV2 to TRBJ1-2; D gene unclear. Trimming removed 3 bases from V and 3 bases from J, with 8 bases in between. This CDR3 comprises 13 residues. Germline V gives CDR1 SNHLY, CDR2 FYNNEI. Here the CDR3 DNA reads TGTGCCAGCAGTGAGAGTCAGGACTATGGCTACACCTTC. The encoded protein is CASSESQDYGYTF.

The CDR3 is CASSMVGQTSTDTQYF. The CDR3 DNA is TGTGCCAGTAGTATGGTGGGACAGACTAGCACAGATACGCAGTATTTT. The V and J genes are TRBV19 and TRBJ2-3, with TRBD1 matching 7 bases. This CDR3 is 16 amino acids long. Germline V CDR1 and CDR2: LNHDA, SQIVND (reference sequence). The trim removed 3 bases at V and 0 bases at J, leaving 6 bases unmatched. The whole variable domain, filled in from reference TRBV19 and TRBJ2-3, reads DGGITQSPKYLFRKEGQNVTLSCEQNLNHDAMYWYRQDPGQGLRLIYYSQIVNDFQKGDIAEGYSVSREKKESFPLTVTSAQKNPTAFYLCASSMVGQTSTDTQYFGPGTRLTVL.

A few counts support this clone. This chain links TRBV19 with TRBJ2-7; 8 positions agree with TRBD1. The V gene's germline CDR1 is LNHDA and CDR2 SQIVND (reference sequence). J lost 3 bases, V lost 5 bases, and 3 bases had no gene match. CDR3 length: 13 residues. CDR3 DNA sequence: TGTGCCAGTAGTGCTGGACAGGGCTACGAGCAGTACTTC. Translating it yields CASSAGQGYEQYF.

The J gene is TRBJ1-1, the V gene TRBV6-6; possibly TRBD1 for D (5 bases). This CDR3 is 13 amino acids long. The ends were cut back, 0 bases at V and 7 bases at J, with 9 bases in the middle. Germline CDR1 MNHNY, CDR2 SVGAGI (reference sequence). The CDR3 spells CASSYSGGVEAFF. The CDR3 DNA follows: TGTGCCAGCAGTTACTCGGGGGGGGTTGAAGCTTTCTTT.

V gene TRBV7-2 combines with J gene TRBJ2-5; D is undetermined. V dropped 3 bases and J dropped 0 bases, with 8 bases sitting between them. Germline values: CDR1 SGHTA, CDR2 FQGNSA. The CDR3 is made up of 14 amino acids. In nucleotides, the CDR3 is TGTGCCAGCAGCTTTCACCCTAACCAAGAGACCCAGTACTTC. Translation: CASSFHPNQETQYF.

This sequence joins TRBV9 and TRBJ1-1, with 7 positions matching TRBD1. Germline-derived CDR1 and CDR2 are SGDLS and YYNGEE. This CDR3 spans 15 amino acids. The V gene end was trimmed by 4 bases and the J gene end by 4 bases; junction bases not matched to a gene: 10. This chain's CDR3 is CASSPRQGRGTEAFF. The CDR3 DNA reads TGTGCCAGCAGCCCTCGACAGGGCCGAGGCACTGAAGCTTTCTTT.

The chain employs TRBV19 and TRBJ2-2; 7 bases align to TRBD2. V lost 10 bases to trimming and J lost 3 bases; unmatched junction nucleotides: 14. Germline V gene data show CDR1 as LNHDA and CDR2 as SQIVND (reference sequence). The CDR3 is 16 residues long. For the CDR3, the DNA is TGTGCCACCCGGGGGGACCCGCCGGAGCACACCGGGGAGCTGTTTTTT. This codes for CATRGDPPEHTGELFF.

V gene TRBV19 combines with J gene TRBJ1-5, with a tentative D call TRBD1 (5 bases). The germline V gene has CDR1 LNHDA and CDR2 SQIVND (reference sequence). The CDR3 contains 15 residues. Trimming removed 2 bases at V and 2 bases at J, with 10 bases between. CDR3 in DNA: TGTGCCAGTAGTATACCAGGGTTGGGCAATCAGCCCCAGCATTTT. Protein sequence: CASSIPGLGNQPQHF.

V is TRBV5-1 and J is TRBJ2-7, with 10 bases matching TRBD2. The germline V gene has CDR1 SGHRS and CDR2 YFSETQ. The CDR3 has 16 amino acids. V was pared by 0 bases and J by 5 bases, with 8 bases of the junction left unmatched. The CDR3 sequence is CASSLGSSGSLHEQYF. The CDR3 bases are TGCGCCAGCAGCTTGGGGTCTAGCGGGAGTTTGCACGAGCAGTACTTC.

This clone was seen only once. V usage is TRBV5-6 and J usage is TRBJ2-3, with 10 bases fitting TRBD2. V lost 5 bases, J lost 2 bases, and 11 bases stayed unmatched. This CDR3 spans 17 amino acids. In germline, CDR1 is SGHDT, CDR2 YYEEEE. The CDR3 loop reads CASSSQKAGGLTDTQYF. The CDR3 DNA is TGTGCCAGCAGTTCCCAGAAAGCGGGGGGGCTCACAGATACGCAGTATTTT.